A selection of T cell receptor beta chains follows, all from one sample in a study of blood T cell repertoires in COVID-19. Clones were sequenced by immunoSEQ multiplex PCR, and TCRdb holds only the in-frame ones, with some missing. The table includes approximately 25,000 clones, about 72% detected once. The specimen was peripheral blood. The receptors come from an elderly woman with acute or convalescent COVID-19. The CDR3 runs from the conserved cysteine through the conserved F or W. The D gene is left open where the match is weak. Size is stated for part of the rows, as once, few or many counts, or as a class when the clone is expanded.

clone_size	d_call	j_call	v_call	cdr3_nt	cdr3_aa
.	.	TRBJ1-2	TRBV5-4	TGTGCCAGCAGCCGACCGCAGGGTAGGGCGCATGGCTACACCTTC	CASSRPQGRAHGYTF
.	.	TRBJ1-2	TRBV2	TGTGCCAGCAGTGTAGGCAGGTCTAACTATGGCTACACCTTC	CASSVGRSNYGYTF
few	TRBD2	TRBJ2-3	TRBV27	TGTGCCAGCAGCCTCCTAGCGGGGGCCCCACCTAGGCAGTATTTT	CASSLLAGAPPRQYF
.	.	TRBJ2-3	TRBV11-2	TGTGCCAGCAGCTTAATGGGGGGGGCCCCCACAGATACGCAGTATTTT	CASSLMGGAPTDTQYF
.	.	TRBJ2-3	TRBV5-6	TGTGCCAGTAGCTCATTAGCGGTACTCACAGATACGCAGTATTTT	CASSSLAVLTDTQYF
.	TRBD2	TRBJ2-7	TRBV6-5	TGTGCCAGCAGAGGGACTAGCGGGTTAACCTACGAGCAGTACTTC	CASRGTSGLTYEQYF
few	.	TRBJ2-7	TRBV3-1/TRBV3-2	TGTGCCAGCAGCCAAAGAGCGGATCCCTCCTACGAGCAGTACTTC	CASSQRADPSYEQYF
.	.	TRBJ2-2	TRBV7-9	TGTGCCAGCAGCCCCGTCCGGGACGGGGAGCTGTTTTTT	CASSPVRDGELFF
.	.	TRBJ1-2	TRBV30	TGTGCCTGGAGTGTATTGGGGGCAGGGGACTATGGCTACACCTTC	CAWSVLGAGDYGYTF
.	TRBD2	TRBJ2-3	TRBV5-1	TGCGCCAGCAGCTCCCTAGCGGGAGGCTCCACAGATACGCAGTATTTT	CASSSLAGGSTDTQYF
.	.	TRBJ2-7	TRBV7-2	TGTGCCAGCAGCCCGTTCCGGGACTTAACTAGGGAGCAGTACTTC	CASSPFRDLTREQYF
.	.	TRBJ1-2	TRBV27	TGTGCCAGCAGCAGGACAGATTCTAATGGCTACACCTTC	CASSRTDSNGYTF
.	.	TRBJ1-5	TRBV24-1	TGTGCCACCAGTCCGGGACAACTCTTACAAGGGGCCCAGCATTTT	CATSPGQLLQGAQHF
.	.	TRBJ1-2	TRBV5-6	TGTGCCAGCAGTATCTCTTCCAACTATGGCTACACCTTC	CASSISSNYGYTF
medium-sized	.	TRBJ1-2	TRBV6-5	TGTGCCAGCAGCCATGGGGGGGACGGCTACACCTTC	CASSHGGDGYTF
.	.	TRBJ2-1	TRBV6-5	TGTGCCAGCAGTTACTCGGAGTACAATGAGCAGTTCTTC	CASSYSEYNEQFF
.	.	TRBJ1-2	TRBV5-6	TGTGCCAGCAGCTTGGCGCCCGGAGAGTACTATGGCTACACCTTC	CASSLAPGEYYGYTF
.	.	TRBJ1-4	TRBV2	TGTGCCAGCAGTGAGGGGACAAAAAGGGGAAAACTGTTTTTT	CASSEGTKRGKLFF
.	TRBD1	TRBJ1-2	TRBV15	TGTGCCACCAGCAGAGATCAGGGGGCAGCCTATGGCTACACCTTC	CATSRDQGAAYGYTF
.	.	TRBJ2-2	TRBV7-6	TGTGCCAGCAGCCCCCGACTTTACACCGGGGAGCTGTTTTTT	CASSPRLYTGELFF
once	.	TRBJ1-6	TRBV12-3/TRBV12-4	TGTGCCAGCAGTCTTAACAGAAATTCACCCCTCCACTTT	CASSLNRNSPLHF
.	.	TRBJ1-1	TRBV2	TGTGCCAGCCTGGAGGTGACTGAAGCTTTCTTT	CASLEVTEAFF
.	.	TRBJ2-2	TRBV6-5	TGTGCCAGCAGTTACGGGGACCGGGAGTACACCGGGGAGCTGTTTTTT	CASSYGDREYTGELFF
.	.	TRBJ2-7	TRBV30	TGTGCCTGGAGTGAGGCTAGCGCCTACGAGCAGTACTTC	CAWSEASAYEQYF
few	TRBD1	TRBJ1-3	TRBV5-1	TGCGCCAGCAGCAGGGGACAGACTGGAAACACCATATATTTT	CASSRGQTGNTIYF
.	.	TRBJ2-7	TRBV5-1	TGCGCCAGCAGCTTGGACGGGTGGTTCGAGCAGTACTTC	CASSLDGWFEQYF
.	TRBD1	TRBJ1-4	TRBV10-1	TGCGCCACCCCCCCGTCGGGACAGGCGAGGGAAAAACTGTTTTTT	CATPPSGQAREKLFF
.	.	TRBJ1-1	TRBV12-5	TGTGCTAGTGGTTTGGACGGGAACACTGAAGCTTTCTTT	CASGLDGNTEAFF